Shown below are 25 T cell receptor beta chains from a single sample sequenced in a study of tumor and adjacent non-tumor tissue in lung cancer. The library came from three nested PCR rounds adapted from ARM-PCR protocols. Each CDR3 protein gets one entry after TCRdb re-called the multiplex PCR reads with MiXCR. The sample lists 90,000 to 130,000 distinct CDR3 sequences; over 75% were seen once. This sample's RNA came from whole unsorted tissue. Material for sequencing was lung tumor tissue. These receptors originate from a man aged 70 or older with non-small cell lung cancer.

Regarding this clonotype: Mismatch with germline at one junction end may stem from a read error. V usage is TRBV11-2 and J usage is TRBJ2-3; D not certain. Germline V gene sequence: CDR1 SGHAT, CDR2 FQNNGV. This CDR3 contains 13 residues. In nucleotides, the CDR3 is TGTGCCACGCCTGGTCGGATCACAGATACGCGGTATTTT. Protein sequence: CATPGRITDTRYF.

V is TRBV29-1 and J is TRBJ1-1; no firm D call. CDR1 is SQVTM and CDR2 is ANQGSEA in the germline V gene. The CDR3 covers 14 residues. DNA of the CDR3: TGCGGTGTCTTCGGACGGGGAACTAAAACTGAAGCTTTCTTT. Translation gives CGVFGRGTKTEAFF. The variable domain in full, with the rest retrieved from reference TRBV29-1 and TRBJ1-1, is SAVISQKPSRDICQRGTSLTIQCQVDSQVTMMFWYRQQPGQSLTLIATANQGSEATYESGFVIDKFPISRPNLTFSTLTVSNMSPEDSSIYLCGVFGRGTKTEAFFGQGTRLTVV.

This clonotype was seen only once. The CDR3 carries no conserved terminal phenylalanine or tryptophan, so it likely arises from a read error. CDR3 DNA: TGTGCCAGCAGGAGAACGACAGGGGCAGCCTACGAGCAGTACCTC. It is translated as CASRRTTGAAYEQYL. This chain joins TRBV6-2 or TRBV6-3 and TRBJ2-7, with 8 bases fitting TRBD1. The CDR3 is made up of 15 amino acids. The germline gives CDR1 MNHEY, CDR2 SVGEGT. The V segment lost 6 bases and the J segment 2 bases; nucleotides outside the gene matches: 9.

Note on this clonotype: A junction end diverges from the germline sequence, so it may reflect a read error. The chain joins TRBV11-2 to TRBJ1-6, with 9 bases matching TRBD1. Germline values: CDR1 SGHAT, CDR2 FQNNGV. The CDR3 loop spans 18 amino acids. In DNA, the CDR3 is TGTGTCAGCAGCCCAATGACAGGGGGAAGCTCCTATAATTCACCCCTCCACTTT. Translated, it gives CVSSPMTGGSSYNSPLHF.

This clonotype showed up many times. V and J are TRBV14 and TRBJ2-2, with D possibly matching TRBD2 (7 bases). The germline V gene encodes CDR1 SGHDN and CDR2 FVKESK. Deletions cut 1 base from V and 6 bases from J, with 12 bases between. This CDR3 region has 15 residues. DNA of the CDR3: TGTGCCAGCAGCCAAGTCGGGGGGCACCCCGGGGAGCTGTTTTTT. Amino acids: CASSQVGGHPGELFF.

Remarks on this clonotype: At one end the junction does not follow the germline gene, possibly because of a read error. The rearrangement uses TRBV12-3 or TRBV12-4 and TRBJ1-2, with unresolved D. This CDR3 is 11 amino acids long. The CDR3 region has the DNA TGTACCAGTACCCTGGGAGATGGCCACACCTTC. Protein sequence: CTSTLGDGHTF.

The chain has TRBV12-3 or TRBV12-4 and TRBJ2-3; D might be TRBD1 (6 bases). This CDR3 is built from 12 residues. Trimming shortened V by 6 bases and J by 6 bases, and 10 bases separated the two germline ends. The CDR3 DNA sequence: TGTGCCAGCAGCATCACAGGGGATACGCAGTATTTT. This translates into CASSITGDTQYF.

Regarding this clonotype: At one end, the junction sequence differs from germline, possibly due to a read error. The CDR3 loop is CAISESSGDFYGFTF. The CDR3 DNA follows: TGTGCCATCAGTGAGTCTAGTGGGGACTTTTATGGCTTCACCTTC. The chain combines TRBV10-3 with TRBJ1-2, with D perhaps TRBD1 (5 bases). CDR1 and CDR2 (germline): ENHRY, SYGVKD. The CDR3 loop spans 15 amino acids.

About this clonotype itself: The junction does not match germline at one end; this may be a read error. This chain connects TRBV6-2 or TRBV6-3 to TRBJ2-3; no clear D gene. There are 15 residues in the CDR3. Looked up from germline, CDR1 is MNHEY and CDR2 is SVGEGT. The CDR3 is CASSYRAPQADAHYF. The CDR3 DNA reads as TGTGCCAGCAGTTACCGGGCCCCGCAGGCAGATGCGCATTATTTT.

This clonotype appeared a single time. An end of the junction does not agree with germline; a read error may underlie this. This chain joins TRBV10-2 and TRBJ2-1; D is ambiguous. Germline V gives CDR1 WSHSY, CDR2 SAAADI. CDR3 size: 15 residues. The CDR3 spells CAGRSPRPSSHEQLF. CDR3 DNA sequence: TGCGCCGGCAGGTCCCCGAGACCCTCTTCTCACGAGCAGTTATTC.

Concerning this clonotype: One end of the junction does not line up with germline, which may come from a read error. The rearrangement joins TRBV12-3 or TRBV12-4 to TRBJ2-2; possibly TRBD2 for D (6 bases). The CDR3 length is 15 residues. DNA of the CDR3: TGTGCCAGCAGTTCTGCGGGGACTGTCACCTGGGAGTTGTTTTTT. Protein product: CASSSAGTVTWELFF.

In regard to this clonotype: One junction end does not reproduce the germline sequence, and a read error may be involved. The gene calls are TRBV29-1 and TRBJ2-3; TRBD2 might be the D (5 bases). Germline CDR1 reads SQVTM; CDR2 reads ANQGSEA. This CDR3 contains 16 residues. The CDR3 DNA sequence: TGTAGCGTTGAAGATGGAGTTAAGTGGGGTCACGATATGCAGTATTTT. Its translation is CSVEDGVKWGHDMQYF.

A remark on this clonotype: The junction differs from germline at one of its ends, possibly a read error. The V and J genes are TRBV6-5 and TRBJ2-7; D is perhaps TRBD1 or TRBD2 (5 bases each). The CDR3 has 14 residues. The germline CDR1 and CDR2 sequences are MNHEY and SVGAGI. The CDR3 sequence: CTSSNVRGTYEQYF. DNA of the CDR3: TGTACCAGCAGTAACGTGAGGGGCACCTACGAGCAGTACTTC.

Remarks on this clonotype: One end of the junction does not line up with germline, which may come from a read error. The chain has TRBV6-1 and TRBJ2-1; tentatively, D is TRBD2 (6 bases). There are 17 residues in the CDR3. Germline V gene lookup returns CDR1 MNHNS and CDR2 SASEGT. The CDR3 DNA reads TGTACCAGCAATGAAGACGTGGGACTCTTTGGCTACAATGAACAGTTCTTC. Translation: CTSNEDVGLFGYNEQFF.

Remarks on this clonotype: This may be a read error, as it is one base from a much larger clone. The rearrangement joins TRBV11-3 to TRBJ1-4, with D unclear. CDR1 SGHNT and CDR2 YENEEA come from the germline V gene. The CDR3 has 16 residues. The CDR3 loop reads CASSLVRGTSNGKLFF. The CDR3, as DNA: TGTGCCAGCAGCTTAGTACGTGGAACGTCTAATGGAAAACTGTTCTTT.

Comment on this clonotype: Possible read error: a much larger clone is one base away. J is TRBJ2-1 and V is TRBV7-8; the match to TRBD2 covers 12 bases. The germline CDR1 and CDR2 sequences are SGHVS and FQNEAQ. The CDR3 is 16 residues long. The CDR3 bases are TGTGCCACCAGCTTAGCTAGCGGGGGGGCTTACAATGAGCAGTTCTTC. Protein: CATSLASGGAYNEQFF.

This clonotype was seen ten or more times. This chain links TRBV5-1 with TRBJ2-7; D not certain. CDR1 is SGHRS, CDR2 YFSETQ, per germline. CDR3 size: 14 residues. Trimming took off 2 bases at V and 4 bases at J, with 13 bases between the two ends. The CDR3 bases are TGCGCCAGCAGCTTAACCTCGCCTCCTTACGAGCAGTACTTC. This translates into CASSLTSPPYEQYF.

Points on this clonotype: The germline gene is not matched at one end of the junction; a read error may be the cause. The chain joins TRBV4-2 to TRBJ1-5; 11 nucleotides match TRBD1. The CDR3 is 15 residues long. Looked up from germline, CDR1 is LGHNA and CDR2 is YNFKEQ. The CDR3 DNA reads TGTGCCAGCAGCATTCAAGGGACAGGGGGTCAGCCGCAGCATTTT. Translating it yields CASSIQGTGGQPQHF.

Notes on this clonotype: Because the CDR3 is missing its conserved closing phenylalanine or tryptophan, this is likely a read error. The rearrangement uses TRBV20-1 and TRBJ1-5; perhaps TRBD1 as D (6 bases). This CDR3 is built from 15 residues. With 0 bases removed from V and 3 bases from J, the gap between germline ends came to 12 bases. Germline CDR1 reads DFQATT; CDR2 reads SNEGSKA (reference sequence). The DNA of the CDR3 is TGCAGTGCTAGAGAAGCAGGGGACTCCAATCAGCCCCAGCATTAT. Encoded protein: CSAREAGDSNQPQHY.

CDR3 loop: CASSLTRGIGGETDTQYF. Written as DNA, the CDR3 is TGTGCCAGCAGCTTAACAAGGGGGATAGGGGGCGAGACAGATACGCAGTATTTT. The genes are TRBV7-3 and TRBJ2-3; TRBD1 aligns across 7 bases. CDR3 size: 18 residues. Germline CDR1 reads SGHTA; CDR2 reads FQGTGA. V shed 0 bases, J shed 3 bases, and the junction held 12 bases outside the gene matches.

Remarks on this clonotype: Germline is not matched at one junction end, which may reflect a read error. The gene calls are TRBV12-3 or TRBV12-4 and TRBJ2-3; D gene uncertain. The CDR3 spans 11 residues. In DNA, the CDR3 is TGCGCCAGCAGTTTCGGAGAAACGCTGTATTTT. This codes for CASSFGETLYF.

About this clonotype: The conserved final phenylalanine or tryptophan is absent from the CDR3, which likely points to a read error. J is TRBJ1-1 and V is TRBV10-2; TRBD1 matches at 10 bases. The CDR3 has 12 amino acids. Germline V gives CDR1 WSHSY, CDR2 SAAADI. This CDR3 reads CANRDRGAEAFS. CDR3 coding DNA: TGTGCCAACAGGGACAGGGGCGCTGAAGCTTTCTCT.

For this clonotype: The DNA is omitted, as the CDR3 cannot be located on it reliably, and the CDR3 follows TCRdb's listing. The CDR3 spells CASCLWGFGSYEQYF. The rearrangement uses TRBV28 and TRBJ2-7. From its first to its last residue, the CDR3 has 15 amino acids. From germline, CDR1 is MDHEN and CDR2 SYDVKM.

Here the CDR3 DNA reads TGTGCCAGTGGTCAAAACCTGGGGGGCAATCAGCCCCAGCATTTT. Translation gives CASGQNLGGNQPQHF. The chain carries TRBV6-2 or TRBV6-3 and TRBJ1-5, with a weak D call TRBD1 (5 bases). The germline gives CDR1 MNHEY, CDR2 SVGEGT. The CDR3 consists of 15 residues. The V gene lost 9 bases and the J gene lost 2 bases, with 17 bases spanning the gap.

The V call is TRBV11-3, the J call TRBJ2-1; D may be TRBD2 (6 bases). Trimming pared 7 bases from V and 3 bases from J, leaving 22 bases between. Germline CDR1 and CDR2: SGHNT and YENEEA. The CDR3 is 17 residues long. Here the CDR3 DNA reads TGTGCCAGCACCCTCCTAGGGAGTAACGGGGGCTACAATGAGCAGTTCTTC. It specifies CASTLLGSNGGYNEQFF.